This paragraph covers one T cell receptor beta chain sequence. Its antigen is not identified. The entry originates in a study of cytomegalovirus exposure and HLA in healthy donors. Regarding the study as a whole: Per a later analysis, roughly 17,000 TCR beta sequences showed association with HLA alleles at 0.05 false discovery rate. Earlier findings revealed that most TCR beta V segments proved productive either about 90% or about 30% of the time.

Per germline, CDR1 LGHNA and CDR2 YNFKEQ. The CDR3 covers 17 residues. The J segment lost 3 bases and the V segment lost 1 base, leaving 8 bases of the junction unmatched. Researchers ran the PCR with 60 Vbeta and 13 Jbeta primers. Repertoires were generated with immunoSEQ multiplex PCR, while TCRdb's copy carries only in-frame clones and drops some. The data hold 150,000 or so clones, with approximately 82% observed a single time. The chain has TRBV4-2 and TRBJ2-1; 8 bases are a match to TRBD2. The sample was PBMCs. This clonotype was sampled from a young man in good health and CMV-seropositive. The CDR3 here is CASSQGRGGNDYNEQFF. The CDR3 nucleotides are TGTGCCAGCAGCCAAGGGCGCGGGGGGAACGACTACAATGAGCAGTTCTTC.